This T cell receptor beta chain was retrieved from a study of T-cell memory formation after mild COVID-19. From 5'RACE with constant-segment primers came TCR alpha and TCR beta cDNA libraries that carried sample barcodes and UMIs. TCRdb fed the 5' RACE reads into MiXCR, producing one record per CDR3 protein. The sample lists under 700,000 distinct CDR3 sequences; just over 20% were seen once. There are 15 residues in the CDR3. Germline values: CDR1 SEHNR, CDR2 FQNEAQ (reference sequence). V dropped 0 bases and J dropped 6; count of bases not matched to a gene: 5. This TCR was sampled from an adult woman who had mild COVID-19 (a few samples of this study predate the infection). Cell type and time point are not known. The gene calls are TRBV7-9 and TRBJ2-3; TRBD2 matches 8 bases. Sequencing input: PBMCs or a T cell subset sorted from them (not recorded which). CDR3 bases: TGTGCCAGCAGCTTAGCGTTGGTAGCGGGGGATACGCAGTATTTT. Translated: CASSLALVAGDTQYF. Based on the CDR3 plus reference TRBV7-9 and TRBJ2-3, the full variable domain is DTGVSQNPRHKITKRGQNVTFRCDPISEHNRLYWYRQTLGQGPEFLTYFQNEAQLEKSRLLSDRFSAERPKGSFSTLEIQRTEQGDSAMYLCASSLALVAGDTQYFGPGTRLTVL.